This note documents a single T cell receptor (beta chain) sequence. This specimen comes from a study of identical twins' blood T cells. The CDR3 runs 15 residues. Per the germline V gene, CDR1 is SGHDN and CDR2 is FVKESK. Trimming at V came to 1 base and at J to 3 bases, leaving 3 bases not matched to a gene. All three twin pairs grew up together with likely shared infections and vaccines. TCR cDNA libraries came from RNA via a modified published protocol. Source study methods: Per-library CDR3 reads ranged about 2 to 4 million; clonotypes, ~100,000 to ~550,000. MiXCR was run by TCRdb on the 5' RACE reads, yielding one entry per CDR3 protein. The V and J calls were determined by TCRdb, not by the authors. The table lists about 370,000 distinct CDR3 sequences, roughly 31% of them singletons.

The sample comprised PBMCs. The chain couples TRBV14 to TRBJ2-3, with 8 bases lining up with TRBD1. This clonotype was sampled from a woman aged 18 to 50 in good health. CDR3 residues: CASSQGTGTTDTQYF. The CDR3 nucleotides are TGTGCCAGCAGCCAAGGGACAGGGACGACAGATACGCAGTATTTT.